A selection of T cell receptor beta chains follows, all from one sample in a study of T cell repertoires in cytomegalovirus infection. These TCRs' antigens remain unknown. TCRdb used MiXCR to reprocess the reads, holding one entry per CDR3 protein. The sample includes roughly 800,000 distinct CDR3 sequences, 25% to 35% of them seen just once. This specimen was cultured CD8+ T cells from PBMCs, taken from culture after CMV antigen stimulation. These receptors were collected from a human donor in good health (CMV status not recorded). Some clones in this sample may be carry-over from other donors' samples. Each CDR3 is given with its conserved first and last residue. D genes are given only for firm matches. Clone size is given for some rows only: seen once, a few or many times, or a class if the clone is expanded.

>-|TRBV4-2|few|TRBJ1-6
TGTGCCAGCAGCCAAGAAACTGGTCCCGGGGGGGATCTCAATTCACCCCTCCACTTT
CASSQETGPGGDLNSPLHF
>TRBD2|TRBV10-3|few|TRBJ2-5
TGTGCCCCAGGACTAGCGGGGGGTGATCAAGAGACCCAGTACTTC
CAPGLAGGDQETQYF
>TRBD2|TRBV7-6|many|TRBJ2-5
TGTGCCAGCAGCTCCAGGACTAGCGGGGGGCAAGAGACCCAGTACTTC
CASSSRTSGGQETQYF
>-|TRBV6-2/TRBV6-3|once|TRBJ1-2
TGTGCCAGCACCCCAGGAGGGCATGGCTACACCTTC
CASTPGGHGYTF
>-|TRBV29-1|-|TRBJ1-4
TGCAGCGTTGGAGTGGGGATAAAAAATGAAAAACTGTTTTTT
CSVGVGIKNEKLFF
>-|TRBV12-3/TRBV12-4|few|TRBJ2-7
TGTGCCAGCAGTTTTGGGGCCTACGAGCAGTACTTC
CASSFGAYEQYF
>TRBD2|TRBV28|many|TRBJ2-5
TGTGCCAGCAGTTCGGGGACCGCCAGAATCCTGAAACGGGGGGGGCGCGCGACCCAGTACTTC
CASSSGTARILKRGGRATQYF
>-|TRBV6-8|-|TRBJ2-5
TGTGCCAGCAGTTACTCTTTGGACAGTAAAGAGACCCAGTACTTC
CASSYSLDSKETQYF
>-|TRBV20-1|-|TRBJ1-1
TGCAGTGCTAGGTCCTCGTGGGGGGCGCGGAACACTGAAGCTTTCTTT
CSARSSWGARNTEAFF
>-|TRBV6-5|-|TRBJ2-2
TGTGCCAGCAGGTCGGGATGGAACGGGGAGCTGTTTTTT
CASRSGWNGELFF
>TRBD2|TRBV5-6|-|TRBJ2-3
TGTGCCAGCAGTGGACTAGCGGGGGGGACTAGCACAGATACGCAGTATTTT
CASSGLAGGTSTDTQYF
>-|TRBV18|few|TRBJ1-5
TGTGCCAGCTCCCCTGGACTTCCCATGAGCAATCAGCCCCAGCATTTT
CASSPGLPMSNQPQHF
>-|TRBV7-3|few|TRBJ2-1
TGTGCCAGCAGCTCCTCCCCAGGGGCAGGGTACAATGAGCAGTTCTTC
CASSSSPGAGYNEQFF
>TRBD1|TRBV5-4|-|TRBJ1-2
TGTGCCAGCAGCTTACCGGGACAGGGGGCTGGCTATGGCTACACCTTC
CASSLPGQGAGYGYTF
>-|TRBV3-1|few|TRBJ2-7
TGTGCCAGCAGCCAAGACTGGGAGCAGTACTTC
CASSQDWEQYF
>-|TRBV7-8|-|TRBJ2-5
TGTGCCAGCAGCTTAGTCGAGACCGCCGGGTACTTC
CASSLVETAGYF
>TRBD2|TRBV27|few|TRBJ2-7
TGTGCCAGCAGTTTAAAGGCTAGCGGGGGCTACGAGCAGTACTTC
CASSLKASGGYEQYF
>TRBD2|TRBV6-1|few|TRBJ2-1
TGTGCCAGCAGACTTGCTAGCGGTCCCTACAATGAGCAGTTCTTC
CASRLASGPYNEQFF
>TRBD1|TRBV12-3/TRBV12-4|-|TRBJ1-2
TGTGCCACCTCCGAAAGGGCAGGGGGAGGCTATGGCTACACCTTC
CATSERAGGGYGYTF
>-|TRBV12-3/TRBV12-4|-|TRBJ2-2
TGTGCCAGCAGTTTTTACTACTCCGGGGAGCTGTTTTTT
CASSFYYSGELFF
>TRBD1|TRBV19|-|TRBJ1-2
TGTGCCAGTAGTATAGGAGCAGGGGGACATGGCTACACCTTC
CASSIGAGGHGYTF
>TRBD1|TRBV4-2|-|TRBJ1-5
TGTGCCAGCAGCCAGGGGACAGATAGCAATCAGCCCCAGCATTTT
CASSQGTDSNQPQHF
>-|TRBV19|-|TRBJ2-5
TGTGCCACTCTCGGGTTTGGCCCTGACGGGGAGACCCAGTACTTC
CATLGFGPDGETQYF
>-|TRBV19|few|TRBJ2-5
TGTGCCAGTAGGGGCGTGCTCCAAGAGACCCAGTACTTC
CASRGVLQETQYF
>TRBD2|TRBV3-1|few|TRBJ2-1
TGTGCCAGCAGCCAAGATATTAGTGTCGGGGGGACTAGCGGAAGCTCCTACAATGAGCAGTTCTTC
CASSQDISVGGTSGSSYNEQFF
>-|TRBV6-1|-|TRBJ2-1
TGTGCCAGCAGTGATCAATGGGGGGCTGGCTACAATGAGCAGTTCTTC
CASSDQWGAGYNEQFF
>-|TRBV6-1|few|TRBJ1-2
TGTGCCAGCGGGGAGGTTCTTTCAGGGTATGGCTACACCTTC
CASGEVLSGYGYTF
>TRBD2|TRBV12-3/TRBV12-4|-|TRBJ2-1
TGTGCCACCAACAGCGGGGACTACAATGAGCAGTTCTTC
CATNSGDYNEQFF
>TRBD2|TRBV27|-|TRBJ2-7
TGTGCCAGCAGGCCCGGGACTAGCGGGGGCCCCCTATACGAGCAGTACTTC
CASRPGTSGGPLYEQYF
>TRBD1|TRBV7-6|few|TRBJ2-2
TGTGCCAGCAGCCGTAGGACAGGGGGTATCACCGGGGAGCTGTTTTTT
CASSRRTGGITGELFF
>-|TRBV20-1|-|TRBJ2-3
TGCAGTGCTACACTCCTCGTAACGGGGAGCACAGATACGCAGTATTTT
CSATLLVTGSTDTQYF
>-|TRBV19|-|TRBJ2-5
TGTGCCAGTAGTAAGGCCCCAGGGTTGGTAGGGAAAGAGACCCAGTACTTC
CASSKAPGLVGKETQYF
>TRBD1|TRBV12-3/TRBV12-4|-|TRBJ2-7
TGTGCCAGCAATAGACAGGGCTCGGGCTACGAGCAGTACTTC
CASNRQGSGYEQYF
>-|TRBV4-1|few|TRBJ2-5
TGCGCCAGCAGCCACATGGGATCGGAGACCCAGTACTTC
CASSHMGSETQYF
>-|TRBV6-8|-|TRBJ2-1
TGTGCCAGCAGCCCAATCACAGGGAGGTTTGGTGAGCAGTTCTTC
CASSPITGRFGEQFF
>TRBD1|TRBV12-3/TRBV12-4|many|TRBJ2-7
TGTGCCAGCAGCCCCTGGACAGGGTACGAGCAGTACTTC
CASSPWTGYEQYF
>-|TRBV7-6|many|TRBJ2-1
TGTGCCAGCAGCTTAGGGACCCGAACTAGGTACAATGAGCAGTTCTTC
CASSLGTRTRYNEQFF
>-|TRBV4-2|-|TRBJ1-3
TGTGCCAGCAGCCAAGACAGGGCTGGAAACACCATATATTTT
CASSQDRAGNTIYF
>-|TRBV7-9|few|TRBJ2-7
TGTGCCAGCAGCGCAGCCTCAGGCTCCTACGAGCAGTACTTC
CASSAASGSYEQYF
>-|TRBV7-9|many|TRBJ2-5
TGTGCCAGCAGCCCACCAAGGGGGGAAAAAGAGACCCAGTACTTC
CASSPPRGEKETQYF
>TRBD1|TRBV12-3/TRBV12-4|-|TRBJ1-2
TGTGCCAGCAGTTTAATAATCGGGACAGGGGAGTATGGCTACACCTTC
CASSLIIGTGEYGYTF
>-|TRBV19|-|TRBJ1-1
TGTGCCAGTAGTCCAGCATCCCCGGACACTGAAGCTTTCTTT
CASSPASPDTEAFF
>-|TRBV20-1|-|TRBJ2-7
TGCAGTGCTAGGGGGGTCAATTCTTACGAGCAGTACTTC
CSARGVNSYEQYF
>-|TRBV4-1|-|TRBJ1-1
TGCGCCAGCAGCCAAGGGCAGGGTTTCTTTTCTGAAGCTTTCTTT
CASSQGQGFFSEAFF
>TRBD1|TRBV7-6|many|TRBJ1-2
TGTGCCAGCAGCTTAGGCGGACAGGCTGGGGGCTATGGCTACACCTTC
CASSLGGQAGGYGYTF
>-|TRBV4-1|-|TRBJ2-7
TGCGCCAGCAGCCCTTTCCGGGACTGGACCTACGAGCAGTACTTC
CASSPFRDWTYEQYF
>-|TRBV5-1|few|TRBJ1-6
TGCGCCAGCAGCTTCAGGGGACCGGAGGCCCTCCACTTT
CASSFRGPEALHF
>TRBD2|TRBV19|-|TRBJ2-1
TGTGCCAGTAGTATGGCGGCCACAACGGGGGGGTACAATGAGCAGTTCTTC
CASSMAATTGGYNEQFF
>-|TRBV5-4|-|TRBJ2-2
TGTGCCAGCAGCAACGCAGGGACCGGGGAGCTGTTTTTT
CASSNAGTGELFF
>-|TRBV11-2|many|TRBJ2-2
TGTGCCAGCAGCTTATTTGAGGAACACGCGAACACCGGGGAGCTGTTTTTT
CASSLFEEHANTGELFF
>TRBD2|TRBV19|many|TRBJ2-1
TGTGCCAGTGACGAAAGCGGGGGGGCACTCAATGAGCAGTTCTTC
CASDESGGALNEQFF
>TRBD1|TRBV7-9|few|TRBJ1-2
TGTGCCAGCAGCCCCGGGACAGGGGGCCCCCGGTCCTTC
CASSPGTGGPRSF
>-|TRBV10-3|-|TRBJ2-2
TGTGCCATCAGGATAGGGGACGACGGGGAGCTGTTTTTT
CAIRIGDDGELFF
>-|TRBV6-2/TRBV6-3|-|TRBJ2-2
TGTGCCAGCAGTTACCCGTCCTACAACACCGGGGAGCTGTTTTTT
CASSYPSYNTGELFF
>-|TRBV27|many|TRBJ2-2
TGTGCCAGCAGTTTACCCCCGAACACCGGGGAGCTGTTTTTT
CASSLPPNTGELFF
>TRBD2|TRBV9|-|TRBJ2-1
TGTGCCAGCAGTGATGGGGGGGTTGAGCAGTTCTTC
CASSDGGVEQFF
>TRBD1|TRBV7-9|many|TRBJ2-5
TGTGCCAGCAGCCGGACAGGGTGGGAGACCCAGTACTTC
CASSRTGWETQYF
>TRBD1|TRBV25-1|few|TRBJ1-2
TGTGCCAGCAGTGAATTGCAAACAGGGGGCTATGGCTACACCTTC
CASSELQTGGYGYTF
>TRBD1|TRBV28|-|TRBJ1-5
TGTGCCAGCAGTTTTTCCGGGACAGGGCGACAGCCCCAGCATTTT
CASSFSGTGRQPQHF
>-|TRBV4-1|-|TRBJ2-1
TGCGCCAGCAGCCACTCGGAGGTACATGAGCAGTTCTTC
CASSHSEVHEQFF